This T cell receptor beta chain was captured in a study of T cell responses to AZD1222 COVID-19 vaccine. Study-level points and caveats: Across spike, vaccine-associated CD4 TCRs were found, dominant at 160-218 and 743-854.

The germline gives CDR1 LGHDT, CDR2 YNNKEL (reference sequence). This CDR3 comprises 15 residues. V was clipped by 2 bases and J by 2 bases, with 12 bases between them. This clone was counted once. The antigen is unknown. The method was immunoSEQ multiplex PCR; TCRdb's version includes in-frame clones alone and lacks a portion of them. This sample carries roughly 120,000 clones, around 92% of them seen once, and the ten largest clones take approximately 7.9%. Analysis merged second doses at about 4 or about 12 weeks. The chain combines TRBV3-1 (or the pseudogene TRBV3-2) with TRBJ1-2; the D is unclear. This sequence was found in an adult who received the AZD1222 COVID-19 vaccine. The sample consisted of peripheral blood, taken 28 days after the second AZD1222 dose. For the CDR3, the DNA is TGTGCCAGCAGCCAACCTACCAGAGGGAACTATGGCTACACCTTC. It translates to CASSQPTRGNYGYTF.